The 19 T cell receptor beta chains given below trace back to one sample, sequenced in a study of blood T cells in healthy people across ages. It was with a sample-barcoded 5' primer and a J-beta primer mix that a second PCR of roughly 6 to 11 cycles was run. Via MiXCR, TCRdb re-called the 5' RACE reads, giving one row per CDR3 protein. The data hold about 500,000 distinct CDR3 sequences, with nearly 25% observed a single time. This same sample was also taken into another study, of T cells of mothers and their children.

Sequenced material: blood. The source of these receptors is a boy between 10 and 17 years old in good health.

This clonotype was counted between two and nine times. The chain recombines TRBV7-2 with TRBJ2-5, with 8 bases lining up with TRBD2. The better agreement between TRBJ2-7 and the DNA end casts doubt on the J call. Germline V gene lookup returns CDR1 SGHTA and CDR2 FQGNSA. The CDR3 sequence is 13 residues long. CDR3 nucleotides: TGTGCCAGCGGTCTCCCGGGAGGGAACGAGCAGTACTTC. Protein product: CASGLPGGNEQYF.

This clonotype has more than one count but fewer than ten. CDR3 nucleotide sequence: TGCAGTGCTCAAGGACAGAATGATCAGCCCCAGCATTTT. Protein: CSAQGQNDQPQHF. This chain links TRBV20-1 with TRBJ1-5, with D possibly TRBD1 on 6 matching bases. The CDR3 contains 13 residues. Germline V CDR1 and CDR2: DFQATT, SNEGSKA (reference sequence). V was pared by 5 bases and J by 5 bases, with 13 bases between.

This clonotype appeared a few times. This chain joins TRBV3-1 and TRBJ2-7; D tentatively reads TRBD1 or TRBD2 (5 bases each). This CDR3 has 16 amino acids. CDR1 is LGHDT and CDR2 is YNNKEL in the germline V gene (reference sequence). V lost 4 bases and J lost 0, with 16 bases in between. DNA for the CDR3: TGTGCCAGCAGCCGCGAGGGGCTCCTCAACTCCTACGAGCAGTACTTC. Its protein product is CASSREGLLNSYEQYF.

The chain uses TRBV20-1 and TRBJ1-5; D ambiguous. Germline loops: CDR1 DFQATT, CDR2 SNEGSKA (reference sequence). Trimming left V 0 bases short and J 1 base short, with 7 bases between. This CDR3 comprises 14 residues. In DNA, the CDR3 is TGCAGTGCTAGAGATGTACACAGCAATCAGCCCCAGCATTTT. Translating gives CSARDVHSNQPQHF.

The chain uses TRBV7-2 and TRBJ2-1; 9 nucleotides agree with TRBD1. The DNA matches TRBJ2-5 better at its end, which makes the J call doubtful. Germline assignment: CDR1 SGHTA and CDR2 FQGNSA. The CDR3 is 16 amino acids. This chain's CDR3 is CASSSQTGQGTETQYF. CDR3 coding DNA: TGTGCCAGCAGCTCACAAACGGGACAGGGAACGGAGACCCAGTACTTC.

J is TRBJ2-5 and V is TRBV14, with 9 bases aligning to TRBD2. Looked up from germline, CDR1 is SGHDN and CDR2 is FVKESK. Trimming cost V 1 base and J 5 bases; bases outside gene matches: 2. The CDR3 contains 14 residues. The CDR3 nucleotides are TGTGCCAGCAGCCAAGTGCGGGGGGGGGAGACCCAGTACTTC. Its translation is CASSQVRGGETQYF.

This sequence joins TRBV29-1 and TRBJ2-1, with TRBD2 as a possible D gene (5 bases). The CDR3 is 13 residues long. CDR1 is SQVTM, CDR2 ANQGSEA, per germline. V lost 3 bases, J lost 2 bases, and 8 bases lay in between. The CDR3 DNA is TGCAGCGTTGACGAGACTACCTACAATGAGCAGTTCTTC. Its protein product is CSVDETTYNEQFF.

Concerning this clonotype itself: Germline is not matched at one junction end, which may reflect a read error. V and J are TRBV27 and TRBJ2-7; D remains ambiguous. The CDR3 runs to 13 residues. CDR1 is MNHEY, CDR2 SMNVEV, per germline (reference sequence). CDR3 protein: CASGLSRPYEQYF. The CDR3 region has the DNA TGTGCCAGCGGTTTATCTCGCCCTTACGAGCAGTACTTC.

The table lists this clonotype with a few counts. This chain links TRBV28 with TRBJ1-5; 8 bases line up with TRBD1. V shed 10 bases and J 1 base; nucleotides not matched to a gene: 9. The CDR3 is 15 residues long. Germline assignment: CDR1 MDHEN and CDR2 SYDVKM. CDR3 in DNA: TGTGCCACCGAAGAACAGGGGGTGAGCAATCAGCCCCAGCATTTT. Protein product: CATEEQGVSNQPQHF.

The table lists this clonotype with a count of one. The V call is TRBV6-1, the J call TRBJ2-5; 12 positions match TRBD2. With 7 bases clipped from V and 4 bases from J, the junction kept 10 bases outside the gene matches. This CDR3 is built from 16 residues. Germline CDR1 reads MNHNS; CDR2 reads SASEGT. CDR3 DNA sequence: TGTGCCAGCATGGGGGCTAGCGGGAGGGCCCCAGAGACCCAGTACTTC. Translation gives CASMGASGRAPETQYF.

The chain combines TRBV5-8 with TRBJ2-7, with unresolved D. CDR1 is SGHTS, CDR2 YDEGEE, per germline. Trimming removed 2 bases from V and 0 bases from J, with 3 bases in between. There are 12 residues in the CDR3. CDR3 sequence: CASSFYSYEQYF. As DNA, the CDR3 is TGTGCCAGCAGCTTCTACTCCTACGAGCAGTACTTC.

This clonotype has a handful of counts. Relative to the germline gene, one junction end is altered; a read error may explain this. The chain links TRBV27 to TRBJ2-5; 14 bases match TRBD2. Germline CDR1 is MNHEY and CDR2 is SMNVEV (reference sequence). The CDR3 contains 18 residues. CDR3 loop: CASSTNTGTSGSSYEQCF. The CDR3 DNA sequence: TGTGCCAGCAGCACCAACACCGGGACTAGCGGGAGCTCCTACGAGCAGTGCTTC.

The V gene is TRBV28, the J gene TRBJ2-1; no clear D gene. The closer fit of TRBJ2-7 to the DNA end suggests the J call may be wrong. This CDR3 contains 13 residues. Germline V CDR1 and CDR2: MDHEN, SYDVKM. In nucleotides, the CDR3 is TGTGCCAGCAGTCCGACAATAACCTACGAGCAGTACTTC. This translates into CASSPTITYEQYF.

The table lists this clonotype with a count of one. This chain joins TRBV7-3 and TRBJ1-6; TRBD1 matches 7 bases. Germline loops: CDR1 SGHTA, CDR2 FQGTGA. J lost 7 bases, V lost 0 bases, and 9 bases had no gene match. CDR3 length equals 17 residues. The CDR3 DNA sequence: TGTGCCAGCAGCTTAACCTACCAGACAGGGAGGAATTCACCCCTCCACTTT. Encoded protein: CASSLTYQTGRNSPLHF.

This clonotype was recorded a few times. The rearrangement uses TRBV2 and TRBJ1-1, with a weak D call TRBD1 (5 bases). Germline assignment: CDR1 SNHLY and CDR2 FYNNEI. Deletions cut 6 bases from V and 1 base from J, with 18 bases between. This CDR3 spans 16 amino acids. The CDR3 nucleotides are TGTGCCAGCAGGCCCGGGGCCGCAGCCTCGAACACTGAAGCTTTCTTT. Encoded protein: CASRPGAAASNTEAFF.

This clonotype turned up a few times. The rearrangement links TRBV27 to TRBJ2-2; 8 bases line up with TRBD2. The CDR3 is made up of 18 amino acids. Germline V gene data show CDR1 as MNHEY and CDR2 as SMNVEV (reference sequence). Unmatched junction bases numbered 15, after V lost 8 bases and J lost 1 base. The CDR3 nucleotides are TGTGCCAGCCGGAGGGTCGGGATAGCGGGATTGAACACCGGGGAGCTGTTTTTT. This encodes CASRRVGIAGLNTGELFF.

This clonotype occurred a few times. Given a much more abundant clone one base away, this may be a read error. The V gene is TRBV28, the J gene TRBJ2-2, with 12 bases matching TRBD2. Losses at the gene ends were 1 base for V and 4 bases for J; bases not matched to a gene: 13. The germline gives CDR1 MDHEN, CDR2 SYDVKM. This CDR3 is built from 20 residues. CDR3 DNA: TGTGCCAGCAGTTTATTCCCTCGGACTAGCGGGGAGGTTAGCACCGGGGAGCTGTTTTTT. Translated: CASSLFPRTSGEVSTGELFF.

The gene calls are TRBV27 and TRBJ1-6; perhaps TRBD1 as D (6 bases). This CDR3 is 13 amino acids long. Trimming pared 4 bases from V and 12 bases from J, leaving 13 bases between. In germline, CDR1 is MNHEY, CDR2 SMNVEV (reference sequence). The CDR3 sequence is CASSSDRRGPLHF. The CDR3 DNA sequence: TGTGCCAGCAGTTCCGACAGGCGGGGACCCCTCCACTTT.

The sample holds a few counts of this clonotype. Sequence at one end of the junction differs from germline and may be a read error. The chain combines TRBV2 with TRBJ1-2; TRBD1 is a possible D gene (5 bases). Looked up from germline, CDR1 is SNHLY and CDR2 is FYNNEI. This CDR3 spans 14 amino acids. The CDR3 reads CVSSERVGAGGYTF. Written as DNA, the CDR3 is TGTGTCAGCAGTGAACGAGTAGGGGCCGGGGGCTACACCTTC.